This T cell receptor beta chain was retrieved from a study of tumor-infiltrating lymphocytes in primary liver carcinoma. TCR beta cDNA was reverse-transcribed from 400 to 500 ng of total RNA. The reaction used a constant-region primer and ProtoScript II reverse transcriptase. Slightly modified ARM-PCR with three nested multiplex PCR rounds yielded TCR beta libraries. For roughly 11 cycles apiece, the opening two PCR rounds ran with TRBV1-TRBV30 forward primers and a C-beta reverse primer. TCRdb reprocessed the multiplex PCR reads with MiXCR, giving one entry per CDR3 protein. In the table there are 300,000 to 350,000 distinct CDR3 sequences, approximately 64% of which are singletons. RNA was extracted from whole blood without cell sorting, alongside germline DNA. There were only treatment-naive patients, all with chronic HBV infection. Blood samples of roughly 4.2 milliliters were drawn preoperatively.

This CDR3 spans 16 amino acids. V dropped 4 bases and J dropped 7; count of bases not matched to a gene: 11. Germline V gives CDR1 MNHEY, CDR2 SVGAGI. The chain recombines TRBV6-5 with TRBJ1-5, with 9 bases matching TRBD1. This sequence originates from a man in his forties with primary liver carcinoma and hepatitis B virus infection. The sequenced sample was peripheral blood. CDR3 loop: CASSCKVGQGNQPQHF. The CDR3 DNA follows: TGTGCCAGCAGTTGTAAAGTGGGACAGGGAAACCAGCCCCAGCATTTT.